This TCR beta chain was sequenced for a study of a mutant IDH1 vaccine in newly diagnosed glioma (dated by TCRdb to 2020 to 2022). Study-wide context: Of the roughly 32 treated patients, 62.5% were male and 37.5% were female, and a mean age of roughly 37 years was recorded. Peripheral blood samples were drawn at six visits, namely V03 (baseline), V05, V07, V10, V12 and V13. Longitudinal TCRB deep sequencing was performed for about 25 treated patients wherever samples were available for exploratory analyses. Before enrollment, patients had received standard therapy of radiotherapy alone, temozolomide alone, or radiochemotherapy with temozolomide; most received the combination.

To prepare the library, the immunoSEQ multiplex PCR assay was applied. Rearranged TCR beta chain sequences were amplified using the hsTCRB Kit according to the manufacturer's protocol. TCRB libraries were sequenced on an Illumina MiSeq. As for the authors' bioinformatics: The kit vendor's proprietary platform handled demultiplexing, trimming and gene mapping. What TCRdb holds here is the immuneACCESS table cut down to in-frame rearrangements. Part of the clones is not present; checked against another copy, under half of the missing clones reflect an unresolved V gene, and the others are unexplained. That table is the source of V, J and clone size, and D and trimming were worked out from the DNA. In this sample the table shows some 19,000 clones, about 85% of which occur a single time. 5% to 6% of the sample is held by the ten biggest clonotypes. With respect to this clone: Its cognate antigen has yet to be identified. No quality values exist for individual bases; no much larger clone is one base distant.

Reading the label with the study, this specimen's time point is: baseline, week 1 (first vaccination visit). The sample's treatment or condition label, in plain terms: pre-vaccination baseline after standard-of-care therapy. Donors had newly diagnosed WHO grade 3 or 4 IDH1-mutant astrocytomas with loss of nuclear ATRX. The samples were drawn from NOA16, a multicentre, single-arm, open-label phase I trial in Germany that tested a mutant IDH1 peptide vaccine in humans for the first time. Blood drawn at visit V03 was used as the baseline sample for immunogenicity testing. Genomic DNA for TCRB sequencing was extracted from EDTA blood using the DNeasy Blood and Tissue Kit. The investigation overall reported the following: Pseudoprogression seemed to be unrelated to changes in the top peripheral T cell clonotypes found by TCRB sequencing. Vaccine-induced immune responses across multiple MHC alleles were detected in 90% to 95% of patients. According to the authors, sample limitations meant that analyses of patient blood samples could not be reproduced. Selection of PBMC samples for TCRB deep sequencing was based on availability.

CDR1 and CDR2, per the germline V gene, are SGDLS and YYNGEE. V loses 0 bases of germline sequence and J loses 2 bases, and the interval between the two ends is 5 bases. The CDR3 goes from the cysteine to the phenylalanine over 13 residues. The retained sequence is limited to the CDR3, 39 bases, with the frame set at the first base. This receptor was identified in a man in his forties with glioma. Rearrangement joined TRBV9 to TRBJ1-2, with the D gene too uncertain to name. Material: PBMCs, obtained from a glioma patient treated with radiotherapy, temozolomide or both. The sequenced DNA: TGTGCCAGCAGCGTAGGCGGCAACTATGGCTACACCTTC. This is translated as CASSVGGNYGYTF.